This entry lists 20 T cell receptor beta chains sequenced from one sample in a study of T cells after posttransplantation cyclophosphamide. The method was immunoSEQ multiplex PCR; TCRdb's version includes in-frame clones alone and lacks a portion of them. There are 10,000 to 15,000 clones in the sample, none observed a single time. Sequenced input: PBMCs. Receptors originate from a woman in her 40s in good health, CMV-negative, and a related stem cell transplant donor.

At least ten counts were recorded for this clone. V and J are TRBV4-3 and TRBJ2-7, with D possibly being TRBD1 (5 bases). The CDR3 runs 13 residues. The germline V and J ends were trimmed by 4 bases and 6 bases, with 13 bases remaining between them. Germline V CDR1 and CDR2: LGHNA, YSLEER. The chain's CDR3 is CASSPTKGSEQYF. CDR3 sequence (DNA): TGCGCCAGCAGCCCGACCAAGGGGTCCGAGCAGTACTTC.

The J gene is TRBJ2-2, the V gene TRBV9; a possible D gene is TRBD2 (6 bases). CDR3 length: 16 amino acids. Per the germline V gene, CDR1 is SGDLS and CDR2 is YYNGEE. Trimming left V 4 bases short and J 2 bases short, with 15 bases between. CDR3 nucleotide sequence: TGTGCCAGCAGCCCCCATTTAGCGGTTAACACCGGGGAGCTGTTTTTT. Its translation: CASSPHLAVNTGELFF. The full variable domain, in which reference TRBV9 and TRBJ2-2 provide the parts outside the CDR3, is DSGVTQTPKHLITATGQRVTLRCSPRSGDLSVYWYQQSLDQGLQFLIQYYNGEERAKGNILERFSAQQFPDLHSELNLSSLELGDSALYFCASSPHLAVNTGELFFGEGSRLTVL.

Comment on this clone: One end of the junction fails to match germline, which may point to a read error. The rearrangement links TRBV29-1 to TRBJ2-7; TRBD2 matches at 9 bases. The germline gives CDR1 SQVTM, CDR2 ANQGSEA. The CDR3 sequence is 14 residues long. The CDR3 DNA reads as TGCAGCGTTGTGGGAGCGGGGGGCTCCCACGAGCAGTACTTC. It specifies CSVVGAGGSHEQYF.

This clone came up many times. The chain carries TRBV4-1 and TRBJ1-1; the match to TRBD1 covers 7 bases. The CDR3 is made up of 14 amino acids. Looked up from germline, CDR1 is MGHRA and CDR2 is YSYEKL. V shed 4 bases, J shed 7 bases, and the junction held 9 bases outside the gene matches. The DNA of the CDR3 is TGCGCCAGCAGCCTTAGACAGGGCCCACTTGAAGCTTTCTTT. It specifies CASSLRQGPLEAFF.

This clone is labeled as medium-sized. The J gene is TRBJ2-1, the V gene TRBV19, with 15 bases lining up with TRBD2. V gave up 3 bases and J gave up 4 bases; unmatched junction bases: 4. The germline V gene encodes CDR1 LNHDA and CDR2 SQIVND (reference sequence). CDR3 length: 17 amino acids. CDR3 sequence: CASSMGLAGGRYNEQFF. CDR3 sequence (DNA): TGTGCCAGTAGTATGGGACTAGCGGGGGGCCGATACAATGAGCAGTTCTTC.

This clone was picked up many times. This CDR3 is CSVNGQSRYYGYTF. As DNA, the CDR3 is TGCAGCGTCAATGGACAGTCGAGATACTATGGCTACACCTTC. The rearrangement links TRBV29-1 to TRBJ1-2; D might be TRBD1 (6 bases). CDR1 SQVTM and CDR2 ANQGSEA come from the germline V gene. V lost 6 bases, J lost 3 bases, and 17 bases lay in between. This CDR3 has 14 residues.

This clone has ten or more counts. The chain recombines TRBV18 with TRBJ2-1; TRBD2 aligns across 7 bases. With 3 bases clipped from V and 8 bases from J, the junction kept 10 bases outside the gene matches. The CDR3 runs to 15 residues. The germline V gene encodes CDR1 KGHSH and CDR2 LQKENI. CDR3: CASSPERLAADEQFF. The CDR3 DNA is TGTGCCAGCTCACCCGAGCGACTAGCCGCGGATGAGCAGTTCTTC.

Many counts were recorded for this clone. The chain couples TRBV9 to TRBJ2-7; possibly TRBD2 for D (6 bases). In germline, CDR1 is SGDLS, CDR2 YYNGEE. The CDR3 has 14 amino acids. V lost 1 base and J lost 9, with 17 bases in between. The CDR3 reads CASSVRDSEGRQYF. Written as DNA, the CDR3 is TGTGCCAGCAGCGTAAGGGACTCCGAAGGGAGGCAGTACTTC.

This clone was observed at least ten times. This chain joins TRBV20-1 and TRBJ1-1; 10 bases fit TRBD1. J gave up 11 bases and V 2 bases, and 2 bases lay outside the gene matches. CDR3 length: 11 amino acids. Germline CDR1 DFQATT, CDR2 SNEGSKA (reference sequence). CDR3 amino acids: CSARLDRGAFF. Written as DNA, the CDR3 is TGCAGTGCTAGATTGGACAGGGGGGCTTTCTTT.

In this sample, this clone turned up many times. The genes are TRBV7-9 and TRBJ2-2, with 10 bases lining up with TRBD2. The CDR3 is made up of 15 amino acids. Germline V gene sequence: CDR1 SEHNR, CDR2 FQNEAQ (reference sequence). V lost 5 bases, J lost 5 bases, and 5 bases stayed unmatched. The CDR3 region has the DNA TGTGCCAGCAGCCCTAGCGGGAGTGGGACCGGGGAGCTGTTTTTT. Its translation is CASSPSGSGTGELFF.

This clone showed up many times. The chain carries TRBV18 and TRBJ1-1, with D perhaps TRBD1 (6 bases). Trimming stripped 3 bases from V and 1 base from J, with 9 bases between. CDR1 and CDR2 from the germline V gene are KGHSH and LQKENI. The length of the CDR3 is 14 residues. CDR3 protein: CASSPQGQNTEAFF. CDR3 DNA sequence: TGTGCCAGCTCACCCCAGGGGCAGAACACTGAAGCTTTCTTT.

This clone showed up many times. J is TRBJ2-3 and V is TRBV19, with D maybe TRBD2 (5 bases). V gave up 3 bases and J gave up 5 bases, with 15 bases separating them. The CDR3 runs to 15 residues. CDR1 LNHDA and CDR2 SQIVND come from the germline V gene (reference sequence). CDR3 sequence: CASSMIHAGIDTQYF. Here the CDR3 DNA reads TGTGCCAGTAGTATGATACACGCGGGCATAGATACGCAGTATTTT.

This clone was recorded many times. The rearrangement links TRBV7-3 to TRBJ1-1, with D perhaps TRBD1 (5 bases). V lost 5 bases to trimming and J lost 1 base, with 8 bases between them. Germline V gene lookup returns CDR1 SGHTA and CDR2 FQGTGA. The CDR3 sequence is 13 residues long. CDR3 DNA sequence: TGTGCCAGCAGCCACGGACAGAACACTGAAGCTTTCTTT. Its protein is CASSHGQNTEAFF. The whole variable domain, filled in from reference TRBV7-3 and TRBJ1-1, reads GAGVSQTPSNKVTEKGKYVELRCDPISGHTALYWYRQSLGQGPEFLIYFQGTGAADDSGLPNDRFFAVRPEGSVSTLKIQRTERGDSAVYLCASSHGQNTEAFFGQGTRLTVV.

This clone has ten or more counts. The chain links TRBV5-1 to TRBJ2-3, with D perhaps TRBD2 (6 bases). This CDR3 spans 17 amino acids. The V and J ends lost 4 bases and 0 bases respectively, with 18 bases between them. Germline CDR1 SGHRS, CDR2 YFSETQ. The CDR3 reads CASSPGNRGTSTDTQYF. The CDR3 bases are TGCGCCAGCAGCCCCGGGAATCGGGGGACTAGCACAGATACGCAGTATTTT. The full variable domain, its missing parts supplied by reference TRBV5-1 and TRBJ2-3, is KAGVTQTPRYLIKTRGQQVTLSCSPISGHRSVSWYQQTPGQGLQFLFEYFSETQRNKGNFPGRFSGRQFSNSRSEMNVSTLELGDSALYLCASSPGNRGTSTDTQYFGPGTRLTVL.

The table lists this clone with many counts. V gene TRBV2 combines with J gene TRBJ2-5; 10 nucleotides line up with TRBD2. Trimming cost V 4 bases and J 1 base; bases outside gene matches: 0. The length of the CDR3 is 14 residues. Germline CDR1 and CDR2: SNHLY and FYNNEI. For the CDR3, the DNA is TGTGCCAGCAGTGGGACTAGCGGCCAAGAGACCCAGTACTTC. Amino acids: CASSGTSGQETQYF.

In its sample, this clone was seen many times. CDR3 bases: TGTGCCTGGAGTGTACAAGAGGGCGCTGAAGCTTTCTTT. Its translation is CAWSVQEGAEAFF. The chain uses TRBV30 and TRBJ1-1; unclear D gene. The length of the CDR3 is 13 residues. CDR1 is GTSNPN and CDR2 is SVGIG in the germline V gene (reference sequence). Trimming pared 0 bases from V and 6 bases from J, leaving 11 bases between.

The sample holds many counts of this clone. The chain is built from TRBV6-5 and TRBJ2-7; D uncertain. Trimming shortened V by 5 bases and J by 12 bases, and 23 bases separated the two germline ends. This CDR3 region has 14 residues. Germline V gene sequence: CDR1 MNHEY, CDR2 SVGAGI. This CDR3 is CASSPLNTAFEWYF. The CDR3 DNA is TGTGCCAGCAGTCCCCTGAACACAGCCTTCGAGTGGTACTTC.

This clone occurred many times. The J gene is TRBJ2-2, the V gene TRBV28; tentative D call: TRBD2 (6 bases). The length of the CDR3 is 11 residues. V was pared by 8 bases and J by 6 bases, with 7 bases between. Looked up from germline, CDR1 is MDHEN and CDR2 is SYDVKM. The CDR3 DNA follows: TGTGCCAGCCGGAGGGCCGGGGAGCTGTTTTTT. This gives the protein CASRRAGELFF.

Many counts were recorded for this clone. The chain uses TRBV10-1 and TRBJ2-4, with 7 nucleotides matching TRBD1. Germline CDR1 reads WNHNN; CDR2 reads SYGVQD (reference sequence). With 3 bases clipped from V and 1 base from J, the junction kept 6 bases outside the gene matches. The CDR3 has 16 residues. In DNA form, the CDR3 reads TGCGCCAGCAGTGAAACAGGGGTCGGGGCCAAAAACATTCAGTACTTC. This sequence encodes CASSETGVGAKNIQYF.

Many counts were recorded for this clone. The chain links TRBV7-2 to TRBJ1-2; 9 nucleotides line up with TRBD1. The germline CDR1 and CDR2 sequences are SGHTA and FQGNSA. Unmatched junction bases numbered 4, after V lost 0 bases and J lost 5 bases. This CDR3 contains 15 residues. Here the CDR3 DNA reads TGTGCCAGCAGCTTAGCTTTGGGACAGGGTTATGGCTACACCTTC. This sequence encodes CASSLALGQGYGYTF.